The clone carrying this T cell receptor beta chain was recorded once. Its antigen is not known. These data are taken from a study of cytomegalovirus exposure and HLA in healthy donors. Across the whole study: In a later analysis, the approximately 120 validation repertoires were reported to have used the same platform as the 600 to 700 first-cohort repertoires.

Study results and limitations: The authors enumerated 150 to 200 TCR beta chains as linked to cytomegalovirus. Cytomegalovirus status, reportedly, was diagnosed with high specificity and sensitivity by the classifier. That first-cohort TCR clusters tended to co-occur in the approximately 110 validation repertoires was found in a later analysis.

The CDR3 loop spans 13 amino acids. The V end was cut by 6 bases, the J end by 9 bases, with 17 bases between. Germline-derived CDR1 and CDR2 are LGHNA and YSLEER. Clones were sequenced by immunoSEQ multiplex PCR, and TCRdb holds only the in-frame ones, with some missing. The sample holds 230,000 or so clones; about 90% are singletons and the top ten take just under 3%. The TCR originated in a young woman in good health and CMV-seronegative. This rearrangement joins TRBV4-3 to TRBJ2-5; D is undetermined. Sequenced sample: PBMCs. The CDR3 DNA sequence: TGCGCCAGCAGTCGCCTCGAAGCGTCGGCCCAGTACTTC. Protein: CASSRLEASAQYF.